The 15 T cell receptor beta chains reported below all come from one sample, sequenced in a study of cytomegalovirus exposure and HLA in healthy donors. The primer mix had 60 Vbeta and 13 Jbeta primers. The protocol was immunoSEQ multiplex PCR, while the TCRdb copy is restricted to in-frame clones and leaves out a portion. The top ten clones hold roughly a fifth of a sample with 54,000 or so clones, about 71% of them seen once. The sample was PBMCs. The source of these receptors is a woman aged 60-70 years in good health and CMV-seropositive.

The CDR3 bases are TGTGCCAGCAGCTTGGGCCTAGCGTCAAACGAGCAGTACTTC. Its translation is CASSLGLASNEQYF. V and J are TRBV5-4 and TRBJ2-7; D possibly corresponds to TRBD2 (6 bases). CDR1 and CDR2 (germline): SGHNT, YYREEE (reference sequence). The CDR3 length is 14 residues. The V and J ends lost 0 bases and 5 bases respectively, with 12 bases between them.

Worth noting for this clone: At one end, the junction sequence differs from germline, possibly due to a read error. The V and J genes are TRBV7-9 and TRBJ2-7; no definite D call. Germline values: CDR1 SEHNR, CDR2 FQNEAQ (reference sequence). This CDR3 contains 14 residues. The DNA for the CDR3 is TGTTCCAGCAGCCTGGGCGAGAAATACTACGAGCAGTACTTC. This codes for CSSSLGEKYYEQYF.

The V and J genes are TRBV19 and TRBJ2-7; 8 bases agree with TRBD1. Germline trimming cut 5 bases from V and 7 bases from J; bases unmatched to any gene: 10. CDR1 and CDR2 from the germline V gene are LNHDA and SQIVND (reference sequence). The CDR3 covers 14 residues. In DNA form, the CDR3 reads TGTGCCAGTAGTCCGCCAGGGGGCTGGGAAGAGCAGTACTTC. This sequence encodes CASSPPGGWEEQYF.

This sequence joins TRBV6-5 and TRBJ1-3, with 7 nucleotides matching TRBD1. Germline CDR1 is MNHEY and CDR2 is SVGAGI. The CDR3 sequence is 14 residues long. The trim removed 7 bases at V and 5 bases at J, leaving 8 bases unmatched. CDR3 nucleotide sequence: TGTGCCAGCACCACACCGGGACAGCGAAACACCATATATTTT. It codes for CASTTPGQRNTIYF.

This clone showed up just once. The chain links TRBV7-7 to TRBJ2-5; D is unresolved. Trimming pared 4 bases from V and 1 base from J, leaving 7 bases between. The CDR3 extends over 13 amino acids. Germline V gene data show CDR1 as SSHAT and CDR2 as FNYEAQ (reference sequence). The CDR3, as DNA: TGTGCCAGCAGCTCAAACTTCCAAGAGACCCAGTACTTC. Translation: CASSSNFQETQYF.

DNA of the CDR3: TGTGCCAGCAGCCAAGGACTAGCGGGGGACGTAAGCTACGAGCAGTACTTC. Translated, it gives CASSQGLAGDVSYEQYF. The chain is built from TRBV4-2 and TRBJ2-7, with TRBD2 matching 12 bases. Germline CDR1 is LGHNA and CDR2 is YNFKEQ. The length of the CDR3 is 17 residues. The V and J ends lost 1 base and 3 bases, in that order; junction bases with no gene match: 7.

This clone was counted a few times. The chain joins TRBV5-1 to TRBJ1-2, with a possible D match to TRBD1 (6 bases). Per germline, CDR1 SGHRS and CDR2 YFSETQ. There are 14 residues in the CDR3. V lost 4 bases and J 4 bases, leaving 14 bases between the germline ends. CDR3 DNA sequence: TGCGCCAGCAGCCTGAGTGAAGGGGGCTATGGCTACACCTTC. It encodes CASSLSEGGYGYTF.

In this sample, this clone turned up a few times. The chain joins TRBV28 to TRBJ1-6, with D perhaps matching TRBD1 (5 bases). The V end lost 4 bases, the J end lost 10 bases, and 11 bases lay between the germline ends. The CDR3 has 13 amino acids. Germline V CDR1 and CDR2: MDHEN, SYDVKM. CDR3 coding DNA: TGTGCCAGCAGTTGGCAGGGAAACTCACCCCTCCACTTT. Translating gives CASSWQGNSPLHF.

The chain joins TRBV27 to TRBJ1-2; D is possibly TRBD1 (5 bases). The CDR3 sequence is 16 residues long. V lost 7 bases and J lost 1, with 19 bases in between. The germline V gene has CDR1 MNHEY and CDR2 SMNVEV (reference sequence). The CDR3 loop reads CASMPRGAQGNYGYTF. The CDR3 DNA follows: TGTGCCAGCATGCCCCGTGGAGCGCAGGGTAACTATGGCTACACCTTC.

The chain joins TRBV29-1 to TRBJ2-5, with D perhaps matching TRBD1 (6 bases). The CDR3 totals 14 residues. Between the trimmed V and J ends, which lost 3 bases and 3 bases, there was a span of 14 bases. Germline assignment: CDR1 SQVTM and CDR2 ANQGSEA. The CDR3 region is CSVEKPGQEETQYF. The DNA for the CDR3 is TGCAGCGTTGAGAAACCGGGACAAGAAGAGACCCAGTACTTC.

The chain couples TRBV4-3 to TRBJ2-1; D call uncertain. Trimming cost V 0 bases and J 8 bases, with 8 bases left between them. Per the germline V gene, CDR1 is LGHNA and CDR2 is YSLEER. CDR3 length: 13 residues. The CDR3 spells CASSQDSGYEQFF. The DNA of the CDR3 is TGCGCCAGCAGCCAAGACAGTGGCTATGAGCAGTTCTTC.

The rearrangement links TRBV28 to TRBJ1-6, with D perhaps TRBD1 (6 bases). This CDR3 contains 14 residues. Germline CDR1 and CDR2: MDHEN and SYDVKM. V lost 5 bases to trimming and J lost 10 bases, with 15 bases between them. CDR3 DNA: TGTGCCAGCAGTCTACAGGGTCGAGTCTCACCCCTCCACTTT. It translates to CASSLQGRVSPLHF. The whole variable domain, filled in from reference TRBV28 and TRBJ1-6, reads DVKVTQSSRYLVKRTGEKVFLECVQDMDHENMFWYRQDPGLGLRLIYFSYDVKMKEKGDIPEGYSVSREKKERFSLILESASTNQTSMYLCASSLQGRVSPLHFGNGTRLTVT.

Notes on this clone: Other nucleotide sequences in the sample specify the same CDR3. The V call is TRBV29-1, the J call TRBJ2-7; D might be TRBD2 (6 bases). In germline, CDR1 is SQVTM, CDR2 ANQGSEA. Trimming removed 3 bases at V and 6 bases at J, with 9 bases between. This CDR3 region has 11 residues. DNA of the CDR3: TGCAGCGTTGACGGGAGAGGCGAGCAGTACTTC. Translation: CSVDGRGEQYF.

The rearrangement joins TRBV7-2 to TRBJ2-7; TRBD2 agrees at 8 bases. CDR3 size: 16 residues. Germline-derived CDR1 and CDR2 are SGHTA and FQGNSA. V was clipped by 2 bases and J by 0 bases; unmatched bases: 6. CDR3 amino acids: CASSLRGGGLSYEQYF. CDR3 in DNA: TGTGCCAGCAGCTTAAGGGGCGGGGGGCTCTCCTACGAGCAGTACTTC.

The chain recombines TRBV6-5 with TRBJ2-7; 9 positions match TRBD1. This CDR3 comprises 14 residues. From germline, CDR1 is MNHEY and CDR2 SVGAGI. With V trimmed by 6 bases and J by 4 bases, 7 bases remained unmatched. CDR3 coding DNA: TGTGCCAGCAGGTCAACAGGGGGCCGGTACGAGCAGTACTTC. It encodes CASRSTGGRYEQYF.